This entry lists 24 T cell receptor beta chains sequenced from one sample in a study of blood T cells in healthy people across ages. Through a sample-barcoded 5' primer and a J-beta primer mix, a second PCR was run for roughly 6 to 12 cycles. TCRdb analysed the 5' RACE reads with MiXCR anew, one entry per CDR3 protein. The sample has about 1.5 million distinct CDR3 sequences, 42% seen once. What was sequenced was blood. The receptors stem from a young woman in good health.

This clonotype has at least ten counts. The chain recombines TRBV18 with TRBJ1-1; 7 bases fit TRBD1. CDR1 is KGHSH and CDR2 is LQKENI in the germline V gene. V dropped 3 bases and J dropped 0; count of bases not matched to a gene: 7. This CDR3 has 16 residues. The CDR3 here is CASSPRTGQMNTEAFF. As DNA, the CDR3 is TGTGCCAGCTCACCTAGGACAGGCCAAATGAACACTGAAGCTTTCTTT.

The J gene is TRBJ2-3, the V gene TRBV11-2, with 8 nucleotides matching TRBD2. This CDR3 region has 17 residues. The V and J ends lost 0 bases and 3 bases, in that order; junction bases with no gene match: 8. CDR1 SGHAT and CDR2 FQNNGV come from the germline V gene. CDR3 sequence: CASSLDTYSGVTDTQYF. CDR3 coding DNA: TGTGCCAGCAGCTTAGATACTTATAGCGGGGTGACAGATACGCAGTATTTT.

The chain joins TRBV6-5 to TRBJ1-5; tentatively, D is TRBD1 (5 bases). The germline CDR1 and CDR2 sequences are MNHEY and SVGAGI. V lost 4 bases and J 4 bases, leaving 14 bases between the germline ends. The CDR3 is 15 amino acids. Written as DNA, the CDR3 is TGTGCCAGCAGTTCCTCCGGGTGGGGGAATCAGCCCCAGCATTTT. It specifies CASSSSGWGNQPQHF.

This clonotype was seen only a few times. This sequence joins TRBV9 and TRBJ2-3, with TRBD2 identical over 11 bases. The trim removed 4 bases at V and 5 bases at J, leaving 9 bases unmatched. The length of the CDR3 is 16 residues. Germline V gene sequence: CDR1 SGDLS, CDR2 YYNGEE. DNA of the CDR3: TGTGCCAGCAGCCTTCTAGCGGGAGGCGATAGAGATACGCAGTATTTT. Amino acids: CASSLLAGGDRDTQYF.

The chain uses TRBV4-2 and TRBJ2-7; D unresolved. This CDR3 spans 14 amino acids. The germline gives CDR1 LGHNA, CDR2 YNFKEQ. The ends were cut back, 0 bases at V and 3 bases at J, with 9 bases in the middle. The CDR3 DNA sequence: TGTGCCAGCAGCCAAGAGTGGCAGGACTACGAGCAGTACTTC. Amino acids: CASSQEWQDYEQYF.

This clonotype was observed a few times. This rearrangement joins TRBV29-1 to TRBJ2-3; TRBD2 aligns across 7 bases. This CDR3 spans 13 amino acids. CDR1 is SQVTM and CDR2 is ANQGSEA in the germline V gene. Trimming took 4 bases from V and 3 from J; bases not matched to a gene: 4. Here the CDR3 reads CSVVVGRTDTQYF. The DNA for the CDR3 is TGCAGCGTTGTCGTCGGGAGGACAGATACGCAGTATTTT.

This clonotype was counted between two and nine times. The chain couples TRBV20-1 to TRBJ2-1; D not resolved. V was clipped by 8 bases and J by 0 bases, with 14 bases between them. The CDR3 spans 14 residues. From germline, CDR1 is DFQATT and CDR2 SNEGSKA (reference sequence). CDR3 loop: CSTPDLSSYNEQFF. CDR3 bases: TGCAGTACTCCGGACCTGAGCTCCTACAATGAGCAGTTCTTC.

There are a few counts of this clonotype. The chain couples TRBV29-1 to TRBJ2-7, with 10 bases that match TRBD1. The CDR3 runs to 15 residues. The V gene's germline CDR1 is SQVTM and CDR2 ANQGSEA. V lost 7 bases, J lost 7 bases, and 16 bases stayed unmatched. CDR3 region: CSALSPGQGLWEQYF. The CDR3, as DNA: TGCAGCGCCCTATCCCCGGGACAGGGGCTTTGGGAGCAGTACTTC.

This clonotype was counted a few times. The chain links TRBV29-1 to TRBJ2-3, with 7 positions matching TRBD1. Per germline, CDR1 SQVTM and CDR2 ANQGSEA. The CDR3 is made up of 16 amino acids. The trim removed 3 bases at V and 1 base at J, leaving 10 bases unmatched. CDR3 DNA sequence: TGCAGCGTTGAGGGAGAGAGGGGGCAAGGCACAGATACGCAGTATTTT. Protein: CSVEGERGQGTDTQYF.

J is TRBJ2-7 and V is TRBV7-2; a possible D gene is TRBD1 (6 bases). The V and J ends lost 5 bases and 0 bases respectively, with 14 bases between them. The CDR3 length is 15 residues. The germline V gene has CDR1 SGHTA and CDR2 FQGNSA. CDR3 region: CASSLTGPFSYEQYF. DNA for the CDR3: TGTGCCAGCAGCCTAACAGGGCCTTTCTCCTACGAGCAGTACTTC.

The chain recombines TRBV7-2 with TRBJ2-1; TRBD2 aligns across 11 bases. The CDR3 runs to 16 residues. Trimming cost V 5 bases and J 7 bases; bases outside gene matches: 10. Germline assignment: CDR1 SGHTA and CDR2 FQGNSA. The DNA for the CDR3 is TGTGCCAGCAGCCATAGTGGTAGCGGGAGGGCTAATGAGCAGTTCTTC. Its protein product is CASSHSGSGRANEQFF. Full variable domain (rest looked up from reference TRBV7-2 and TRBJ2-1): GAGVSQSPSNKVTEKGKDVELRCDPISGHTALYWYRQSLGQGLEFLIYFQGNSAPDKSGLPSDRFSAERTGGSVSTLTIQRTQQEDSAVYLCASSHSGSGRANEQFFGPGTRLTVL.

The chain has TRBV10-3 and TRBJ2-7; 7 nucleotides line up with TRBD1. The CDR3 is 13 residues long. J was trimmed by 2 bases and V by 4 bases; bases with no gene match: 2. Germline loops: CDR1 ENHRY, CDR2 SYGVKD. The CDR3 region is CAISAGTAYEQYF. For the CDR3, the DNA is TGTGCCATCAGTGCAGGGACAGCCTACGAGCAGTACTTC.

There are a few counts of this clonotype. The chain joins TRBV20-1 to TRBJ2-1; possibly TRBD2 for D (6 bases). The CDR3 length is 14 residues. CDR1 is DFQATT and CDR2 is SNEGSKA in the germline V gene (reference sequence). The V and J ends lost 3 bases and 2 bases respectively, with 11 bases between them. CDR3 in amino acids: CSARTRGAYNEQFF. For the CDR3, the DNA is TGCAGTGCTAGGACTAGAGGCGCCTACAATGAGCAGTTCTTC.

V usage is TRBV27 and J usage is TRBJ1-2; D is perhaps TRBD1 (6 bases). Trimming left V 7 bases short and J 7 bases short, with 16 bases between. Per the germline V gene, CDR1 is MNHEY and CDR2 is SMNVEV (reference sequence). This CDR3 contains 13 residues. CDR3 region: CASKGWGAPGYTF. CDR3 DNA sequence: TGTGCCAGCAAAGGGTGGGGGGCGCCTGGCTACACCTTC.

The table lists this clonotype with many counts. The rearrangement joins TRBV7-2 to TRBJ2-7; D not resolved. In germline, CDR1 is SGHTA, CDR2 FQGNSA. The CDR3 has 15 amino acids. Between the trimmed V and J ends, which lost 7 bases and 1 base, there was a span of 17 bases. The CDR3 DNA is TGTGCCAGCAATCTGGCCTCTGGACGGTCCTACGAGCAGTACTTC. Its protein product is CASNLASGRSYEQYF.

In its sample, this clonotype was seen a few times. The chain links TRBV29-1 to TRBJ2-7, with no clear D. The CDR3 covers 12 residues. V shed 4 bases and J shed 4 bases, with 11 bases lying between them. Germline V gives CDR1 SQVTM, CDR2 ANQGSEA. CDR3 protein: CSVGSSAYEQYF. Written as DNA, the CDR3 is TGCAGCGTTGGTAGCAGTGCTTACGAGCAGTACTTC.

This clonotype was detected a few times. The chain joins TRBV20-1 to TRBJ1-1, with 8 bases matching TRBD1. The CDR3 contains 13 residues. Looked up from germline, CDR1 is DFQATT and CDR2 is SNEGSKA (reference sequence). The CDR3 bases are TGCAAAGGACAGGGAGAAATGAACACTGAAGCTTTCTTT. Translating gives CKGQGEMNTEAFF.

A few counts support this clonotype. CDR3 protein: CASREGLNEQFF. The CDR3 region has the DNA TGTGCCAGCAGGGAAGGACTGAATGAGCAGTTCTTC. V and J are TRBV6-2 or TRBV6-3 and TRBJ2-1, with a tentative D call TRBD2 (5 bases). Germline loops: CDR1 MNHEY, CDR2 SVGEGT. The V end was cut by 6 bases, the J end by 7 bases, with 10 bases between. The CDR3 has 12 amino acids.

The V and J genes are TRBV7-9 and TRBJ2-2; D is ambiguous. The V gene lost 5 bases and the J gene lost 5 bases, with 12 bases spanning the gap. The CDR3 spans 14 residues. The V gene's germline CDR1 is SEHNR and CDR2 FQNEAQ (reference sequence). The CDR3 is CASSPQARTGELFF. The CDR3 nucleotides read TGTGCCAGCAGCCCTCAGGCCAGAACCGGGGAGCTGTTTTTT.

The chain carries TRBV4-3 and TRBJ1-4, with no clear D. Germline CDR1 and CDR2: LGHNA and YSLEER. This CDR3 is built from 15 residues. Deletions cut 1 base from V and 8 bases from J, with 14 bases between. CDR3 nucleotides: TGCGCCAGCAGCCAAGGAACCTGGGGAGGGGAAAAACTGTTTTTT. Translating it yields CASSQGTWGGEKLFF.

This clonotype was detected many times. The rearrangement uses TRBV7-6 and TRBJ2-3, with TRBD2 matching 9 bases. This CDR3 is 16 amino acids long. Trimming cost V 1 base and J 2 bases; bases outside gene matches: 4. Per the germline V gene, CDR1 is SGHVS and CDR2 is FNYEAQ. The CDR3 bases are TGTGCCAGCAGCTTAGGGACTAGCGTGTTCACAGATACGCAGTATTTT. This translates into CASSLGTSVFTDTQYF.

This clonotype showed up just a few times. This chain uses TRBV7-2 with TRBJ2-3; 9 bases map to TRBD1. The V gene end was trimmed by 5 bases and the J gene end by 3 bases; junction bases not matched to a gene: 9. The CDR3 is 16 residues long. Germline V gene data show CDR1 as SGHTA and CDR2 as FQGNSA. CDR3 nucleotide sequence: TGTGCCAGCAGCCAATGGGACAGGGACCCGACAGATACGCAGTATTTT. Translation: CASSQWDRDPTDTQYF.

This clonotype has a count of ten or more. V usage is TRBV20-1 and J usage is TRBJ2-1; D perhaps matches TRBD1 (6 bases). V shed 5 bases and J shed 5 bases, with 19 bases lying between them. This CDR3 is 15 amino acids long. Germline-derived CDR1 and CDR2 are DFQATT and SNEGSKA (reference sequence). Written as DNA, the CDR3 is TGCAGTGCTCAAAGAAGGGGAACAGGGCACAATGAGCAGTTCTTC. It encodes CSAQRRGTGHNEQFF.

The chain combines TRBV3-1 with TRBJ2-1; the D is unclear. V lost 1 base, J lost 8 bases, and 12 bases lay in between. Germline CDR1 LGHDT, CDR2 YNNKEL (reference sequence). CDR3 length: 14 residues. CDR3 coding DNA: TGTGCCAGCAGCCAAGCAGGTGGTTGGGATGAGCAGTTCTTC. Its translation: CASSQAGGWDEQFF.